A selection of T cell receptor beta chains follows, all from one sample in a study of T cells in Graves' hyperthyroidism and ophthalmopathy. TCRdb passed the multiplex PCR reads through MiXCR, listing each CDR3 protein once. The table has more than 550,000 distinct CDR3 sequences, approximately 15% seen once; the top ten hold around a sixth. The sample taken for sequencing was blood. All receptors come from a man aged 45-65 years with Graves' hyperthyroidism. CDR3s include the opening cysteine and the closing phenylalanine or tryptophan. The D gene is left open where the match is weak. Clone size is stated in some rows and not others, as once, few, many or a class when expanded.

TRBV28	TRBJ1-5	many	.	TGTGCCAGCAGTCAATACAGGACAGTAACAAATCAGCCCCAGCATTTT	CASSQYRTVTNQPQHF
TRBV5-1	TRBJ2-5	many	TRBD2	TGCGCCAGCAACCTAGCGGGAGGCGGCCAAGAGACCCAGTACTTC	CASNLAGGGQETQYF
TRBV5-1	TRBJ1-1	few	.	TGCGCCAGCAGCCGTTGGGTGGGGAGCGCTGAAGCTTTCTTT	CASSRWVGSAEAFF
TRBV5-1	TRBJ1-1	many	TRBD1	TGCGCCAGCAGCCGGACAGGGTTCACTGAAGCTTTCTTT	CASSRTGFTEAFF
TRBV2	TRBJ2-2	many	.	TGTGCCAGCAGTGAGCGGGACAGCGCGAACACCGGGGAGCTGTTTTTT	CASSERDSANTGELFF
TRBV29-1	TRBJ2-2	.	.	TGCAGCGCCGTTACCTTAGACGCCGGGGAGCTGTTTTTT	CSAVTLDAGELFF
TRBV19	TRBJ2-2	.	TRBD1	TGTGCCAGTAGTGACAGGGGGCTTATCGGGGAGCTGTTTTTT	CASSDRGLIGELFF
TRBV27	TRBJ2-5	.	.	TGTGCCAGCAGTTTATTGGCAGGGGGGAAGACCCAGTACTTC	CASSLLAGGKTQYF
TRBV3-1	TRBJ2-7	few	.	TGTGCCAGCAGCCAGGATACCCGGGACTCCGAGCAGTACTTC	CASSQDTRDSEQYF
TRBV28	TRBJ2-2	.	TRBD2	TGTGCCAGCACCGCTGGGCTAGCGGGAAACACCGGGGAGCTGTTTTTT	CASTAGLAGNTGELFF
TRBV7-3	TRBJ2-5	many	.	TGTGCCAGCAGCTTAACAGGGGGAGAAGAGACCCAGTACTTC	CASSLTGGEETQYF
TRBV29-1	TRBJ2-1	few	TRBD2	TGCAGCGTAAAAGCGGGAGTAGTCTACAATGAGCAGTTCTTC	CSVKAGVVYNEQFF
TRBV28	TRBJ1-2	many	.	TGTGCCAGCAGAGACGGACAGAACTATGGCTACACCTTC	CASRDGQNYGYTF
TRBV2	TRBJ2-1	many	TRBD2	TGTGCCAGCAGTTTTATCGGACTAGCTGGTGAGCAGTTCTTC	CASSFIGLAGEQFF
TRBV24-1	TRBJ2-3	.	.	TGTGCCACCAGATTGGCGGAGTCCGGGAAGTACACAGATACGCAGTATTTT	CATRLAESGKYTDTQYF
TRBV4-3	TRBJ2-3	.	TRBD2	TGCGCCAGCAGCCAAGATCCAGCGGGGATAGGAGATACGCAGTATTTT	CASSQDPAGIGDTQYF
TRBV7-9	TRBJ2-7	many	.	TGTGCCAGCAGCATTGTTTCCTACGAGCAGTACTTC	CASSIVSYEQYF
TRBV6-2/TRBV6-3	TRBJ2-7	many	TRBD2	TGTGCCAGCAGTTACCGATTTGGGGGGGACTACGAGCAGTACTTC	CASSYRFGGDYEQYF
TRBV3-1	TRBJ2-5	.	TRBD2	TGTGCCAGCAGCCAGCTAGCGGCCCAAGAGACCCAGTACTTC	CASSQLAAQETQYF
TRBV20-1	TRBJ1-6	few	.	TGCAGTGCTCCTGTTCGGAGAGGGGGGGCCTATAATTCACCCCTCCACTTT	CSAPVRRGGAYNSPLHF
TRBV6-2/TRBV6-3	TRBJ2-7	many	.	TGTGCCAGCAGTTACAACAGTCCCTACGAGCAGTACTTC	CASSYNSPYEQYF
TRBV24-1	TRBJ1-1	few	.	TGTGCCACCAGTGAATCGAGTTCCACTGAAGCTTTCTTT	CATSESSSTEAFF
TRBV28	TRBJ2-5	.	TRBD2	TGTGCCAGCAGTCTACCCACCACTAGCGGGAGGGCCTTGGAAGAGACCCAGTACTTC	CASSLPTTSGRALEETQYF
TRBV30	TRBJ2-5	.	TRBD2	TGTGCCTGTGAACCGGGACTAGCGGGAGTTGAGACCCAGTACTTC	CACEPGLAGVETQYF
TRBV7-9	TRBJ1-2	.	TRBD1	TGTGCCAGCAGCTTGGGGACAGAGTTCTATGGCTACACCTTC	CASSLGTEFYGYTF
TRBV28	TRBJ1-1	.	.	TGTGCCAGCAGGAGTCCCGGGACCGACATGAACACTGAAGCTTTCTTT	CASRSPGTDMNTEAFF
TRBV3-1	TRBJ2-5	many	TRBD2	TGTGCCAGCAGCCAAGGTTTAGCGGGAGAGTATATGAGAGAGACCCAGTACTTC	CASSQGLAGEYMRETQYF
TRBV2	TRBJ1-1	many	.	TGTGCCAGCAGTCGAGACAGGCTTTACACTGAAGCTTTCTTT	CASSRDRLYTEAFF
TRBV6-1	TRBJ2-5	many	TRBD2	TGTGCCAGCAGCAAAGCGGGGCAGGGTATCCTTTTAGGGGAGACCCAGTACTTC	CASSKAGQGILLGETQYF
TRBV3-1	TRBJ2-7	.	TRBD1	TGTGCCAGCAGCACCACCGGGACAGGGATGCAGTACTTC	CASSTTGTGMQYF
TRBV9	TRBJ1-2	.	.	TGTGCCAGCAGCCTTAGTTCCGGGACAACCTATGGCTACACCTTC	CASSLSSGTTYGYTF